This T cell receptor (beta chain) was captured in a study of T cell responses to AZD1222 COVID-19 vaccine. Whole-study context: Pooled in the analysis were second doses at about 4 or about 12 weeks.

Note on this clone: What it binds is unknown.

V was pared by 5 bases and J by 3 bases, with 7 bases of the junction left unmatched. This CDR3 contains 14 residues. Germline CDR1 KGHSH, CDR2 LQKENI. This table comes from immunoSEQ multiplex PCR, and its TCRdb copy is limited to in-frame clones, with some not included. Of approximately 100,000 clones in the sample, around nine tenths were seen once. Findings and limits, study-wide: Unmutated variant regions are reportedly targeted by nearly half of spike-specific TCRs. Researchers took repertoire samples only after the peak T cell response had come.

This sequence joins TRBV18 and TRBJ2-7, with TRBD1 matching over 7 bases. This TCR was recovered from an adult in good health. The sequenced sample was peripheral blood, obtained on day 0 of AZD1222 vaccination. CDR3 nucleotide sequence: TGTGCCAGCTCAGGAAGACAGGGTGTCTACGAGCAGTACTTC. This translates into CASSGRQGVYEQYF.